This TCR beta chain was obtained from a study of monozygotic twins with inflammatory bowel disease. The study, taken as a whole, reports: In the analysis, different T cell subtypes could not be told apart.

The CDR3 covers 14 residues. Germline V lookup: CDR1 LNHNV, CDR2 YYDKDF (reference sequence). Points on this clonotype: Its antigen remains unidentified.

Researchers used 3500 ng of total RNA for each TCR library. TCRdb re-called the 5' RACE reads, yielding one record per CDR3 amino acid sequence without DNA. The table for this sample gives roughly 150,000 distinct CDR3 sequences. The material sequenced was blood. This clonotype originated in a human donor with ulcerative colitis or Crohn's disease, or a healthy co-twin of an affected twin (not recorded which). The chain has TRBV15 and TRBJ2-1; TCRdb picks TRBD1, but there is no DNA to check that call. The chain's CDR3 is CATSSGTIYNEQFF. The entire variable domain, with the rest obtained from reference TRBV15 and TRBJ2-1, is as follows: DAMVIQNPRYQVTQFGKPVTLSCSQTLNHNVMYWYQQKSSQAPKLLFHYYDKDFNNEADTPDNFQSRRPNTSFCFLDIRSPGLGDTAMYLCATSSGTIYNEQFFGPGTRLTVL.